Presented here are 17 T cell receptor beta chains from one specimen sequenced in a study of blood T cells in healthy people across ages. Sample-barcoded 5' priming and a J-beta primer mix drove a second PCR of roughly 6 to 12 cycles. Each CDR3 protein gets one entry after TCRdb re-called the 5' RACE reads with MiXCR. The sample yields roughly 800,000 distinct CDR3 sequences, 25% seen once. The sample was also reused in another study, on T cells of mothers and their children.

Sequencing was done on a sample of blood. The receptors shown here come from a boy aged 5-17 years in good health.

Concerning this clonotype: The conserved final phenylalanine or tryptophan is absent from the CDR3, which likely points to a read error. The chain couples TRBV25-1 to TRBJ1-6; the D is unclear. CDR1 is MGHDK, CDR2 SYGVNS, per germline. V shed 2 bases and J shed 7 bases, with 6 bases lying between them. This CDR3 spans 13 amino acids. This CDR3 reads CASSEAGNSPLHL. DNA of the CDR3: TGTGCCAGCAGTGAAGCGGGGAATTCACCCCTCCACCTT.

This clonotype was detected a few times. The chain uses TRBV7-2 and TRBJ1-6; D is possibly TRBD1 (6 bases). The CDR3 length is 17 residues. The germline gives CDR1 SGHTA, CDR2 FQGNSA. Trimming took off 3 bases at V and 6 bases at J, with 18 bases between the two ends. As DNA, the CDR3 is TGTGCCAGCAGCTTCCCCGGAGGAGGGGGGTCTAATTCACCCCTCCACTTT. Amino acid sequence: CASSFPGGGGSNSPLHF.

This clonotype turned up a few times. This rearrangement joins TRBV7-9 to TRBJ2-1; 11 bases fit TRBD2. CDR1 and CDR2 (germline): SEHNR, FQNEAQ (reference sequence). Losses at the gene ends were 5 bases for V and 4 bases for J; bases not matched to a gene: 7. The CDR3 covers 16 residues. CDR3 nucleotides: TGTGCCAGCAGCCCTGGGACTAGCGGATTTTACAATGAGCAGTTCTTC. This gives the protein CASSPGTSGFYNEQFF.

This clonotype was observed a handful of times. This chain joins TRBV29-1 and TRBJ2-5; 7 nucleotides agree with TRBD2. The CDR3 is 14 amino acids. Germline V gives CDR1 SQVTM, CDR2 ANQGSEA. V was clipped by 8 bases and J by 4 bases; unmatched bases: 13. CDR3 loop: CSLIVGLVPETQYF. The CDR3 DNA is TGCAGCCTGATAGTCGGACTAGTCCCAGAGACCCAGTACTTC.

In DNA, the CDR3 is TGCGCCAGCAGTGACATGAATAGCGGGGATCAAGAGACCCAGTACTTC. Translation gives CASSDMNSGDQETQYF. This rearrangement joins TRBV10-2 to TRBJ2-5; 8 bases map to TRBD2. V gave up 3 bases and J gave up 2 bases; unmatched junction bases: 8. The CDR3 is 16 residues long. Germline CDR1 is WSHSY and CDR2 is SAAADI.

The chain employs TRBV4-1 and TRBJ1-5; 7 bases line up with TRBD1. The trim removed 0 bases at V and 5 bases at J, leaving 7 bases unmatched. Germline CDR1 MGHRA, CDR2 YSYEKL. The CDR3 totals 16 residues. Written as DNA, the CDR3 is TGCGCCAGCAGCCAAGAAGGGCAGGGGGGGCATCAGCCCCAGCATTTT. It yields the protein CASSQEGQGGHQPQHF.

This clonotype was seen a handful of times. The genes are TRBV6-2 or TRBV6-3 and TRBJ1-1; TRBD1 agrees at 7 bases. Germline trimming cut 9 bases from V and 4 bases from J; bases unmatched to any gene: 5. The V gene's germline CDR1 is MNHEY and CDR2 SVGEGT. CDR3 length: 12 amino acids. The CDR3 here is CASHTGATEAFF. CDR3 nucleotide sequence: TGTGCCAGTCATACAGGGGCCACTGAAGCTTTCTTT.

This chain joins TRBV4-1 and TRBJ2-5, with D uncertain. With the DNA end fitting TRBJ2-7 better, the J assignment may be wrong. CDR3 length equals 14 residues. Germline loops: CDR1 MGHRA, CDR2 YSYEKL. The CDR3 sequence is CASSQVEQSYEQYF. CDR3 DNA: TGCGCCAGCAGCCAAGTGGAGCAGTCCTACGAGCAGTACTTC.

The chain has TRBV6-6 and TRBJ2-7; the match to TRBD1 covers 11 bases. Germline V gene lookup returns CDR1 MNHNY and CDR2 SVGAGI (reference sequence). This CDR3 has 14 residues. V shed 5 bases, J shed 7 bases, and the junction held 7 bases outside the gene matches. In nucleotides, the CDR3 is TGTGCCAGCAGTCGGGACAGGGGGGGATTGGAGCAGTACTTC. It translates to CASSRDRGGLEQYF.

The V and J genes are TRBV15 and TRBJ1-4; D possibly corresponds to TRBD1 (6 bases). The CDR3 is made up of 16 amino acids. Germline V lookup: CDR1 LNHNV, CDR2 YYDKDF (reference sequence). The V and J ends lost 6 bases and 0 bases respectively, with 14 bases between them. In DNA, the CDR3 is TGTGCCACCAGTGAGGGGGGTACCGCAACTAATGAAAAACTGTTTTTT. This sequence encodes CATSEGGTATNEKLFF.

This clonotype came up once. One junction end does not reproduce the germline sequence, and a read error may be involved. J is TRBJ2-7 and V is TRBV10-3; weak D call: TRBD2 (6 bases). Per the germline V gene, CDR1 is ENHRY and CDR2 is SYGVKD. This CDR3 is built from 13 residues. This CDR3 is CAISAGQTYEQNF. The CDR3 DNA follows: TGTGCCATCAGCGCGGGGCAGACCTACGAGCAGAACTTC.

CDR3 nucleotides: TGTGCCACGTGGGCGGAAGAGACCCAGTACTTC. This gives the protein CATWAEETQYF. V is TRBV2 and J is TRBJ2-5; D is unresolved. V lost 10 bases and J 3 bases, leaving 9 bases between the germline ends. This CDR3 contains 11 residues. Germline loops: CDR1 SNHLY, CDR2 FYNNEI.

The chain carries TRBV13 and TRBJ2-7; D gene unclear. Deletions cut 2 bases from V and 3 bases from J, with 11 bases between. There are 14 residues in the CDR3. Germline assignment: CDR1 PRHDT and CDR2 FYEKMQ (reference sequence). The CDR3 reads CASSLMSGYYEQYF. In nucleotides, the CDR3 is TGTGCCAGCAGCTTAATGTCCGGATACTACGAGCAGTACTTC.

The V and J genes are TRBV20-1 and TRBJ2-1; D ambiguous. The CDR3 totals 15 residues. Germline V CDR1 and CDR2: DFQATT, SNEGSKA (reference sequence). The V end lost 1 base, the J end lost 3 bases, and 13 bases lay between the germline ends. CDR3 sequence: CSARGGPSHYNEQFF. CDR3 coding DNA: TGCAGTGCTAGAGGAGGACCAAGTCACTACAATGAGCAGTTCTTC.

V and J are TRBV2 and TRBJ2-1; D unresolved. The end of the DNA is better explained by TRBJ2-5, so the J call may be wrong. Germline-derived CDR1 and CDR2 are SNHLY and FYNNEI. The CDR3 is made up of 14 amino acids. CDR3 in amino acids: CASSEVDAQETQYF. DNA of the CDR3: TGTGCCAGCAGTGAAGTAGACGCTCAAGAGACCCAGTACTTC.

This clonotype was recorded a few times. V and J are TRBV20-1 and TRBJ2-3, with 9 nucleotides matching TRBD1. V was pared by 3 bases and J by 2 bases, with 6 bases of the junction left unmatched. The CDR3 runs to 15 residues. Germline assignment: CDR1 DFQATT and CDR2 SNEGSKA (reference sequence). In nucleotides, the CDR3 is TGCAGTGCTAGCTTAGGGACAGGGACCACAGATACGCAGTATTTT. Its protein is CSASLGTGTTDTQYF.

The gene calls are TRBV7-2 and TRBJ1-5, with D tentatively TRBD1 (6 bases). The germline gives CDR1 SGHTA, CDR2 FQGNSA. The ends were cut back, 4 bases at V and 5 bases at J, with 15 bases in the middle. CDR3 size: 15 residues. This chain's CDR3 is CASSSQTGEHQPQHF. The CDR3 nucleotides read TGTGCCAGCAGCTCGCAGACAGGAGAGCATCAGCCCCAGCATTTT.